The entry below gives a single TCR beta chain sequence along with its context. Its antigen has not been determined. Base quality data are lacking; no much larger clone is found one base away. Libraries were made using PCR. Instrument used: Illumina HiSeq 4000. The TCR beta-chain CDR3 region of each patient was profiled by high-throughput sequencing. The authors processed their data as follows. The researchers built a classifier to tell apart papillary thyroid cancer patients with distant metastasis, based on CDR3 differences among clinicopathological groups. To measure repertoire diversity the researchers used the Shannon index, while the Morisita-Horn index served to gauge how similar the tumor and blood repertoires were. Starting from the raw public reads, TCRdb applied fastp trimming at Q25, assembled clones with MiXCR and retained in-frame beta chains. TCRdb, rather than the study authors, made the V and J calls. This sample comprises around 20,000 clones, 27% of them detected only once. Of the sample, 6.1% falls within the top ten clones.

This entry belongs to a study of metastatic and nonmetastatic thyroid tumors (dated by TCRdb to the early 2020s). Regarding the complete study: Repertoires were compared across peripheral blood and tumor or nodule tissue samples from malignant and benign thyroid patients. What the authors observed across the whole study: TCR beta diversity was reported as significantly higher in malignant tumors than in benign nodules, in both blood and tumor samples.

No patient had received any treatment before thyroid surgery. Using T-cell receptor beta sequencing, the study looked back at clinical samples from patients collected from about 2011 to 2019. The receptor comes from a female donor with papillary thyroid cancer or a benign thyroid nodule (not recorded which). Some clones in this sample may be carry-over from other donors' samples. The sequenced material came from blood.

The nucleotides read TGTGCCAGCAGCCTGGGACAGGGGAACATGAACACTGAAGCTTTCTTT. This translates into CASSLGQGNMNTEAFF. The rearrangement combines TRBV6-2 or TRBV6-3 with TRBJ1-1; 10 middle bases align to TRBD1. V and J are trimmed by 6 bases and 0 bases, and the gene matches miss 7 bases of the junction. The cysteine opens and the phenylalanine closes a CDR3 of 16 amino acids. CDR3 DNA is the only sequence kept; it has 48 bases, read in frame from the first base. The germline V gene provides CDR1 MNHEY and CDR2 SVGEGT.